The source of this T cell receptor beta chain is a study of immune characterization of retroperitoneal liposarcoma. In its sample, this clonotype was seen a few times. TCRdb re-derived calls from the PCR reads in MiXCR, one entry per CDR3 protein. The sample shows several thousand distinct CDR3 sequences, roughly two fifths of them seen only once. Unmatched junction bases numbered 8, after V lost 0 bases and J lost 10 bases. The CDR3 extends over 16 amino acids. The germline V gene has CDR1 SGHVS and CDR2 FQNEAQ. Sequencing input: tumor tissue. The gene calls are TRBV7-8 and TRBJ2-1; 11 nucleotides line up with TRBD2. This receptor was identified in a male donor with retroperitoneal liposarcoma. CDR3 sequence reads: CASSLAASGGIYEQFF. The CDR3 DNA is TGTGCCAGCAGCTTAGCGGCTAGCGGGGGGATCTACGAGCAGTTCTTC.